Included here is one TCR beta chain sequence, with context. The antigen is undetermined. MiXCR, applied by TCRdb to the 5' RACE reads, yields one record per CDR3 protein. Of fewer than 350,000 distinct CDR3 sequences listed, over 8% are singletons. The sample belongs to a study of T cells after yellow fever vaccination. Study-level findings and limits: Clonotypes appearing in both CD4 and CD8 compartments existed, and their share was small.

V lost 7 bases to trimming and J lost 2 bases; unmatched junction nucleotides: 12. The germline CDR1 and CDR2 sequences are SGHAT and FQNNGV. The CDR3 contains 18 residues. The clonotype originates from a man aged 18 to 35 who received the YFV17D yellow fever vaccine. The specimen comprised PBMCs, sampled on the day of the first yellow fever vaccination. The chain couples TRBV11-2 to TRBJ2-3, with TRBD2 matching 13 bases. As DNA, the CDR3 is TGTGCCAGCATCCCCGGGGGACTAGCGGGGTCCTACACAGATACGCAGTATTTT. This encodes CASIPGGLAGSYTDTQYF. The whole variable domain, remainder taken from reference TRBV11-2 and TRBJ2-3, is EAGVAQSPRYKIIEKRQSVAFWCNPISGHATLYWYQQILGQGPKLLIQFQNNGVVDDSQLPKDRFSAERLKGVDSTLKIQPAKLEDSAVYLCASIPGGLAGSYTDTQYFGPGTRLTVL.